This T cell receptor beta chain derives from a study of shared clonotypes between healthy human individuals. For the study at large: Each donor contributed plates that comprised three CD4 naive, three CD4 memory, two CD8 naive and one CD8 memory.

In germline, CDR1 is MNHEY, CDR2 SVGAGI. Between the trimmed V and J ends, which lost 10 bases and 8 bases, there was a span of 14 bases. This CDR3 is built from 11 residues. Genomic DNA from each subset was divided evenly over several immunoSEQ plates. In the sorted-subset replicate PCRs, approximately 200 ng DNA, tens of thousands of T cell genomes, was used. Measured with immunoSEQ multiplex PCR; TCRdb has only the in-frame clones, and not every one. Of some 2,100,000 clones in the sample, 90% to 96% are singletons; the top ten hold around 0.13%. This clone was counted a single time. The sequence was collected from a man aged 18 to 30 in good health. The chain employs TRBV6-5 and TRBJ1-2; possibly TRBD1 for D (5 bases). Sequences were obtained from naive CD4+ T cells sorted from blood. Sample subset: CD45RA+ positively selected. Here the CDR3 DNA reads TGTGCCACCTCGAGGGGCGGCGGCTACACCTTC. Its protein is CATSRGGGYTF.